This T cell receptor (beta chain) was recorded in a study of cytomegalovirus exposure and HLA in healthy donors. The PCR was carried out with 60 Vbeta primers and 13 Jbeta primers. Profiling relied on immunoSEQ multiplex PCR, and the TCRdb table lists in-frame clones only, not all of them. The data contain over 150,000 clones, 70% to 80% of them seen just once; the ten biggest clones take up roughly 1.4%. V lost 3 bases and J lost 5, with 28 bases in between. The CDR3 has 19 amino acids. In germline, CDR1 is SGHTA, CDR2 FQGNSA. Sequencing was done on a sample of PBMCs. The TCR comes from a man aged 60 to 69 in good health and CMV-seronegative. This rearrangement joins TRBV7-2 to TRBJ2-5, with a possible D match to TRBD2 (5 bases). The CDR3 bases are TGTGCCAGCAGCTTGCGGGTGGTGGCTAGCCCTTCTGACTCGGAGACCCAGTACTTC. This sequence encodes CASSLRVVASPSDSETQYF.